This TCR beta chain was identified during a study of CD8+ T cells in alopecia areata. General study findings and limits: Unlike in mice, where it was clearer, TCR sharing across patients was less clear, possibly HLA-related.

The CDR3 length is 17 residues. Looked up from germline, CDR1 is SGHTA and CDR2 is FQGNSA. V dropped 3 bases and J dropped 4; count of bases not matched to a gene: 9. Noted treatment: oral pan-JAK inhibitor, 5-10 mg twice daily. Only one count was recorded for this clone. What it binds is unknown. Investigators isolated RNA and reverse transcribed it into cDNA to act as the sequencing template. The assay was immunoSEQ multiplex PCR, and TCRdb's table has in-frame clones only and misses some. Of around 270,000 clones listed, about three fifths were seen once; the top ten hold roughly 1.8%. Sequencing used CD4+ T cells sorted from blood, obtained at week 24, from a patient treated with tofacitinib. This receptor was obtained from a human donor with alopecia areata. This sequence joins TRBV7-2 and TRBJ2-5; 12 positions agree with TRBD2. CDR3 bases: TGTGCCAGCAGCTTGCCTAGCGGGGGGGCCCGAGGAGAGACCCAGTACTTC. Protein sequence: CASSLPSGGARGETQYF. The whole variable domain, remainder taken from reference TRBV7-2 and TRBJ2-5, is GAGVSQSPSNKVTEKGKDVELRCDPISGHTALYWYRQSLGQGLEFLIYFQGNSAPDKSGLPSDRFSAERTGGSVSTLTIQRTQQEDSAVYLCASSLPSGGARGETQYFGPGTRLLVL.